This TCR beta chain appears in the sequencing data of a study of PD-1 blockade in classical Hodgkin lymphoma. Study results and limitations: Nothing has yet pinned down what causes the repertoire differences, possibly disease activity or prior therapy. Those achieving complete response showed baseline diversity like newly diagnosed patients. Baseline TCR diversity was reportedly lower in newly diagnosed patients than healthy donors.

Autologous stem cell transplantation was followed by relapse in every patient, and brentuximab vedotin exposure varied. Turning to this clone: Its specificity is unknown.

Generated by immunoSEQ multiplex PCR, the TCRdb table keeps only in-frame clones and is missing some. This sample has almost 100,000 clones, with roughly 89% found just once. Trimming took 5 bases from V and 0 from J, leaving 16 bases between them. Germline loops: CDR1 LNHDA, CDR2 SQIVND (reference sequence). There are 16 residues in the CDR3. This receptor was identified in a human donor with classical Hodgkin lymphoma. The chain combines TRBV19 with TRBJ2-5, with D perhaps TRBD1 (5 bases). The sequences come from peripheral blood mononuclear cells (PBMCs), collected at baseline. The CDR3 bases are TGTGCCAGTAGTCCCGGGCGACAGACGTACCAAGAGACCCAGTACTTC. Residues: CASSPGRQTYQETQYF. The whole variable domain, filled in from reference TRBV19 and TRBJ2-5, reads DGGITQSPKYLFRKEGQNVTLSCEQNLNHDAMYWYRQDPGQGLRLIYYSQIVNDFQKGDIAEGYSVSREKKESFPLTVTSAQKNPTAFYLCASSPGRQTYQETQYFGPGTRLLVL.